Each of the 5 T cell receptor beta chains below was sequenced from the same sample in a study of T cell changes during pregnancy in multiple sclerosis. Measured with immunoSEQ multiplex PCR; TCRdb has only the in-frame clones, and not every one. Counted here are about 46,000 clones, roughly nine tenths occurring once; the ten biggest clones make up 0.37%. This material consisted of CD4+ T cells from peripheral blood mononuclear cells, taken in the second trimester of pregnancy. The receptors shown here come from a female donor in good health, enrolled as a control in a pregnancy study.

The genes are TRBV11-1 and TRBJ2-1; D is perhaps TRBD2 (5 bases). The germline V and J ends were trimmed by 5 bases and 13 bases, with 12 bases remaining between them. Germline CDR1 is SGHAT and CDR2 is FQDESV (reference sequence). CDR3 length: 11 residues. Here the CDR3 DNA reads TGTGCCAGCAGCCTAGTGGGGAGTCAGTTCTTC. It is translated as CASSLVGSQFF.

The chain couples TRBV7-3 to TRBJ1-1; 11 bases are a match to TRBD1. This CDR3 is built from 17 residues. Germline-derived CDR1 and CDR2 are SGHTA and FQGTGA. The J segment lost 6 bases and the V segment lost 0 bases, leaving 9 bases of the junction unmatched. This chain's CDR3 is CASSLTVLGQGASEAFF. In DNA form, the CDR3 reads TGTGCCAGCAGCTTAACGGTTCTCGGACAGGGGGCTTCTGAAGCTTTCTTT.

The gene calls are TRBV7-2 and TRBJ1-1; a possible D gene is TRBD1 (5 bases). The CDR3 covers 16 residues. V lost 5 bases and J lost 7, with 23 bases in between. Germline assignment: CDR1 SGHTA and CDR2 FQGNSA. The CDR3 bases are TGTGCCAGCAGCCGCTGGTTTGACGACAGCGTTCATGAAGCTTTCTTT. As protein: CASSRWFDDSVHEAFF. Full variable domain (remainder filled in from reference TRBV7-2 and TRBJ1-1): GAGVSQSPSNKVTEKGKDVELRCDPISGHTALYWYRQSLGQGLEFLIYFQGNSAPDKSGLPSDRFSAERTGGSVSTLTIQRTQQEDSAVYLCASSRWFDDSVHEAFFGQGTRLTVV.

The V and J genes are TRBV19 and TRBJ1-2; D uncertain. Germline CDR1 LNHDA, CDR2 SQIVND (reference sequence). V was trimmed by 5 bases and J by 6 bases, leaving 19 bases between them. CDR3 length equals 15 residues. The CDR3 region is CASSLRVGVYDGYTF. The CDR3 bases are TGTGCCAGTAGTCTGAGGGTTGGTGTTTATGATGGCTACACCTTC.

V is TRBV5-6 and J is TRBJ2-3, with D maybe TRBD2 (7 bases). Trimming cost V 0 bases and J 3 bases, with 11 bases left between them. CDR3 size: 15 residues. Per the germline V gene, CDR1 is SGHDT and CDR2 is YYEEEE. Written as DNA, the CDR3 is TGTGCCAGCAGCTTGGCCGGGGGGCCAACAGATACGCAGTATTTT. It specifies CASSLAGGPTDTQYF.